What follows describes a single T cell receptor (beta chain). Method: immunoSEQ multiplex PCR; TCRdb's copy keeps in-frame clones and lacks some. The sample yields tens of thousands of clones, 90% to 95% seen once. There are 15 residues in the CDR3. V trimming: 5 bases; J trimming: 6 bases; junction bases outside the gene matches: 7. The V gene's germline CDR1 is MRHNA and CDR2 SNTAGT. This entry comes from a study of T cell changes during pregnancy in multiple sclerosis. The material sequenced was peripheral blood, taken in the third trimester of pregnancy. The rearrangement joins TRBV6-4 to TRBJ2-1, with TRBD2 matching over 10 bases. The receptor's source is a female donor with multiple sclerosis, enrolled in a pregnancy study. The CDR3 DNA follows: TGTGCCAGCAGTTTTCGGACTAGCGGAACCAATGAGCAGTTCTTC. It yields the protein CASSFRTSGTNEQFF.